The clone carrying this T cell receptor beta chain was counted ten times or more. Its cognate antigen is unknown. TCRdb itself ran the reads through MiXCR, one entry per CDR3 protein. The sample lists about 340,000 distinct CDR3 sequences, just under 30% seen once, with 15% to 25% in the top ten. V lost 2 bases to trimming and J lost 6 bases, with 8 bases between them. The germline gives CDR1 SGHTA, CDR2 FQGNSA. The CDR3 is 13 amino acids. This specimen comes from a study of T cell repertoires in cytomegalovirus infection. The overall study: Well-studied HLA-B-restricted CMV epitopes were used in the study alongside recently identified HLA-C-restricted ones. An indication of both CMV infection and matching HLA type came from public TCR beta signatures. Regarding the study as a whole: Dominating the ex vivo response were HLA-C-restricted CMV-specific TCR beta clonotypes.

Here the sequenced sample was cultured PBMCs, taken from culture after CMV antigen stimulation. V usage is TRBV7-2 and J usage is TRBJ2-1; D ambiguous. The receptor comes from a human donor in good health (CMV status not recorded). Some clones in this sample may be carry-over from other donors' samples. The CDR3 here is CASSLPILNEQFF. The DNA of the CDR3 is TGTGCCAGCAGCTTACCGATCCTCAATGAGCAGTTCTTC.